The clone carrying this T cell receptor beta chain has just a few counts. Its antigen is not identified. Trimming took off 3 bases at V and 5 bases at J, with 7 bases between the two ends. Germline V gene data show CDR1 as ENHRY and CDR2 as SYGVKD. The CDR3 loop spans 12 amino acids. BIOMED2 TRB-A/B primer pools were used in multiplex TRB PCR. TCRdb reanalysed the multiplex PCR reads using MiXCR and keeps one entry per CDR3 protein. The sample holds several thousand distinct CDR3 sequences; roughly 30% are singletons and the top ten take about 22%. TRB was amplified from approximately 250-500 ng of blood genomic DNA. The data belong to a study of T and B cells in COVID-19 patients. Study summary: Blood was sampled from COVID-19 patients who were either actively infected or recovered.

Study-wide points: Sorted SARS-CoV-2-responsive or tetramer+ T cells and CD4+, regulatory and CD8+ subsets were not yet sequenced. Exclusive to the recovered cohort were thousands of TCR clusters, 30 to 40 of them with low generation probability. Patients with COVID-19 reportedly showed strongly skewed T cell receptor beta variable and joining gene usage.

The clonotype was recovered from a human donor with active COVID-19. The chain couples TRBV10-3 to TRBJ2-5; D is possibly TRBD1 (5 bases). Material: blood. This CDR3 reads CAISDGAETQYF. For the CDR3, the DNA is TGTGCCATCAGTGATGGGGCCGAGACCCAGTACTTC.